Shown below are 18 T cell receptor beta chains from a single sample sequenced in a study of T cell responses to AZD1222 COVID-19 vaccine. Some clones are missing from TCRdb's copy, which holds only in-frame ones; the method was immunoSEQ multiplex PCR. The sample records more than 90,000 clones, 70% to 90% being singletons. Sequences were derived from peripheral blood, sampled 28 days after the second AZD1222 dose. These receptors all come from an adult who received the AZD1222 COVID-19 vaccine.

V and J are TRBV7-3 and TRBJ2-1; weak D call: TRBD2 (6 bases). The CDR3 covers 13 residues. Trimming removed 5 bases from V and 6 bases from J, with 11 bases in between. In germline, CDR1 is SGHTA, CDR2 FQGTGA. The CDR3: CASSAGPANEQFF. CDR3 nucleotide sequence: TGTGCCAGCAGCGCGGGGCCAGCCAATGAGCAGTTCTTC.

CDR3 amino acids: CASSLDRRNSPLHF. The CDR3 DNA reads TGCGCCAGCAGCCTTGACCGTCGAAATTCACCCCTCCACTTT. The chain couples TRBV5-1 to TRBJ1-6; D is unresolved. Germline V CDR1 and CDR2: SGHRS, YFSETQ. CDR3 size: 14 residues. The V gene lost 4 bases and the J gene lost 7 bases, with 12 bases spanning the gap.

The V call is TRBV5-6, the J call TRBJ2-2; TRBD1 matches 9 bases. Germline lookup yields CDR1 SGHDT and CDR2 YYEEEE. CDR3 size: 17 residues. J lost 1 base, V lost 0 bases, and 4 bases had no gene match. CDR3 sequence: CASSLEGTGQNTGELFF. Written as DNA, the CDR3 is TGTGCCAGCAGCTTGGAGGGGACAGGGCAGAACACCGGGGAGCTGTTTTTT.

This clone has more than one count but fewer than ten. This chain joins TRBV5-4 and TRBJ1-1; unclear D gene. The CDR3 is 13 residues long. Trimming pared 3 bases from V and 7 bases from J, leaving 13 bases between. Germline assignment: CDR1 SGHNT and CDR2 YYREEE (reference sequence). The CDR3 region has the DNA TGTGCCAGCAGCTATGGGAGAGCCCTTGAAGCTTTCTTT. Its protein product is CASSYGRALEAFF.

The chain carries TRBV9 and TRBJ2-4; D could derive from TRBD1 or TRBD2 (5 bases each). V shed 4 bases and J shed 6 bases, with 20 bases lying between them. The length of the CDR3 is 16 residues. The germline V gene has CDR1 SGDLS and CDR2 YYNGEE. The CDR3 reads CASSPTTGAGLNIQYF. CDR3 DNA sequence: TGTGCCAGCAGCCCTACTACCGGGGCCGGATTAAACATTCAGTACTTC.

The CDR3 reads CASGTRISLYF. The CDR3 nucleotides are TGTGCCAGCGGAACCAGGATCTCCCTATATTTT. This rearrangement joins TRBV6-5 to TRBJ1-3; D remains ambiguous. The CDR3 spans 11 residues. Trimming stripped 8 bases from V and 14 bases from J, with 16 bases between. Germline CDR1 is MNHEY and CDR2 is SVGAGI.

The chain links TRBV5-4 to TRBJ2-3; D gene uncertain. V was pared by 0 bases and J by 4 bases, with 12 bases between. The germline V gene has CDR1 SGHNT and CDR2 YYREEE (reference sequence). The CDR3 has 15 amino acids. CDR3 region: CASSLDPMKADTQYF. For the CDR3, the DNA is TGTGCCAGCAGCTTGGATCCGATGAAGGCAGATACGCAGTATTTT. Looking up the rest from reference TRBV5-4 and TRBJ2-3 gives the full variable domain: ETGVTQSPTHLIKTRGQQVTLRCSSQSGHNTVSWYQQALGQGPQFIFQYYREEENGRGNFPPRFSGLQFPNYSSELNVNALELDDSALYLCASSLDPMKADTQYFGPGTRLTVL.

This chain links TRBV6-2 or TRBV6-3 with TRBJ2-1; the match to TRBD2 covers 14 bases. The V gene end was trimmed by 5 bases and the J gene end by 0 bases; junction bases not matched to a gene: 15. The CDR3 extends over 21 amino acids. Germline loops: CDR1 MNHEY, CDR2 SVGEGT. The CDR3 coding sequence is TGTGCCAGCAGTCCGACCCGGACTAGCGGGAGGAGGGTGGGCTCCTACAATGAGCAGTTCTTC. This sequence encodes CASSPTRTSGRRVGSYNEQFF.

This chain uses TRBV6-6 with TRBJ2-1, with 15 bases identical to TRBD2. V trimming: 5 bases; J trimming: 7 bases; junction bases outside the gene matches: 9. Germline CDR1 is MNHNY and CDR2 is SVGAGI (reference sequence). CDR3 length: 17 amino acids. CDR3 amino acids: CASSPTGTSGRINEQFF. In DNA, the CDR3 is TGTGCCAGCAGTCCCACCGGGACTAGCGGGAGGATTAATGAGCAGTTCTTC.

This clone was counted a single time. The CDR3 nucleotides read TGTGCCAGCAGACCACAGATCATGAACACTGAAGCTTTCTTT. Its translation: CASRPQIMNTEAFF. The chain links TRBV6-5 to TRBJ1-1; the D is unclear. Germline-derived CDR1 and CDR2 are MNHEY and SVGAGI. The CDR3 is 14 residues long. The V and J ends lost 6 bases and 0 bases respectively, with 11 bases between them.

V and J are TRBV11-2 and TRBJ1-3; 7 positions agree with TRBD1. The CDR3 runs to 17 residues. The germline CDR1 and CDR2 sequences are SGHAT and FQNNGV. V gave up 8 bases and J gave up 4 bases; unmatched junction bases: 17. The DNA for the CDR3 is TGTGCCAGCTCCTATCAGCCCACAGGGGCCTCCGGAAACACCATATATTTT. Its protein product is CASSYQPTGASGNTIYF.

This chain uses TRBV7-8 with TRBJ1-1, with a weak D call TRBD1 (5 bases). Germline CDR1 and CDR2: SGHVS and FQNEAQ. The CDR3 has 14 residues. Deletions cut 6 bases from V and 9 bases from J, with 20 bases between. CDR3 DNA: TGTGCCAGCAGACCAGGGTCGCGGGGCGCTCAAGCTTTCTTT. Translating gives CASRPGSRGAQAFF.

The V gene is TRBV28, the J gene TRBJ2-5; TRBD2 is a possible D gene (6 bases). Trimming removed 3 bases from V and 4 bases from J, with 15 bases in between. CDR3 length equals 15 residues. Germline CDR1 is MDHEN and CDR2 is SYDVKM. The CDR3 DNA sequence: TGTGCCAGCAGTTTTGGAACGGGAGCGACAGAGACCCAGTACTTC. It translates to CASSFGTGATETQYF.

The rearrangement links TRBV7-8 to TRBJ1-5, with D maybe TRBD1 (5 bases). CDR1 is SGHVS and CDR2 is FQNEAQ in the germline V gene. V lost 0 bases, J lost 1 base, and 10 bases lay in between. This CDR3 has 16 amino acids. The CDR3, as DNA: TGTGCCAGCAGCTTAGCGCGGGGGGGAAGCAATCAGCCCCAGCATTTT. Its protein is CASSLARGGSNQPQHF.

In DNA form, the CDR3 reads TGCGCCAGCAGCTTGGACGCGGCTCCCACAGATACGCAGTATTTT. It encodes CASSLDAAPTDTQYF. The chain recombines TRBV5-1 with TRBJ2-3; the D is unclear. CDR1 and CDR2 from the germline V gene are SGHRS and YFSETQ. V lost 0 bases and J lost 2, with 10 bases in between. CDR3 length equals 15 residues.

The rearrangement uses TRBV27 and TRBJ1-1; D not certain. With 4 bases removed from V and 9 bases from J, the gap between germline ends came to 9 bases. The CDR3 spans 11 residues. Germline V lookup: CDR1 MNHEY, CDR2 SMNVEV (reference sequence). CDR3 DNA sequence: TGTGCCAGCAGTTCCCGGCGCCAAGCTTTCTTT. Translated: CASSSRRQAFF.

The chain uses TRBV5-1 and TRBJ2-1; 11 bases map to TRBD2. The CDR3 sequence is 15 residues long. Germline CDR1 SGHRS, CDR2 YFSETQ. Trimming took 3 bases from V and 11 from J; bases not matched to a gene: 10. The CDR3 DNA is TGCGCCAGCAGCTCGCTAGCGGGAGGCGGGGGAAAGCAGTTCTTC. Translation gives CASSSLAGGGGKQFF. Together with reference TRBV5-1 and TRBJ2-1, the CDR3 gives the full variable domain: KAGVTQTPRYLIKTRGQQVTLSCSPISGHRSVSWYQQTPGQGLQFLFEYFSETQRNKGNFPGRFSGRQFSNSRSEMNVSTLELGDSALYLCASSSLAGGGGKQFFGPGTRLTVL.

In this sample, this clone turned up once. V is TRBV9 and J is TRBJ2-7; D unresolved. The CDR3 consists of 16 residues. The germline V gene encodes CDR1 SGDLS and CDR2 YYNGEE. Trimming shortened V by 0 bases and J by 2 bases, and 15 bases separated the two germline ends. CDR3 amino acids: CASSVAAHPSTYEQYF. The CDR3 bases are TGTGCCAGCAGCGTAGCGGCGCACCCGAGTACCTACGAGCAGTACTTC.